This is a list of T cell receptor beta chains from one sample in a study of Ad26.COV2.S vaccination and SARS-CoV-2 variants. TCRdb keeps only in-frame clones here, not all; method: immunoSEQ multiplex PCR. The table lists 380,000 or so clones, about 83% of them singletons. The specimen comprised peripheral blood, sampled in a trial of Ad26.COV2.S vaccine versus placebo. The receptors come from a person between 18 and 65 years old who received the Ad26.COV2.S COVID-19 vaccine or a placebo. CDR3s include the opening cysteine and the closing phenylalanine or tryptophan. Fields, in order: D gene, J gene, clone size, V gene, CDR3 DNA, CDR3 protein. A D gene is named only where the DNA matches it firmly. Size tells how often a clone was seen (once, few, many) or the class of an expanded clone, and some rows leave it out.

D: -
J: TRBJ1-2
size: -
V: TRBV19
DNA: TGTGCCAGTAGCCTACAGGGTAACTATGGCTACACCTTC
CDR3: CASSLQGNYGYTF

D: TRBD2
J: TRBJ2-1
size: -
V: TRBV12-5
DNA: TGTGCTAGTGGCTTAGGACTAGCGGAAGGGGATGAGCAGTTCTTC
CDR3: CASGLGLAEGDEQFF

D: -
J: TRBJ1-2
size: -
V: TRBV27
DNA: TGTGCCAGCAGCCCATCCCAGGTTTCTGGCTACACCTTC
CDR3: CASSPSQVSGYTF

D: -
J: TRBJ1-6
size: few
V: TRBV4-2
DNA: TGTGCCAGCAGCCAGGCTAATTCACCCCTCCACTTT
CDR3: CASSQANSPLHF

D: -
J: TRBJ2-1
size: -
V: TRBV12-3/TRBV12-4
DNA: TGTGCCAGCTTAAGGAGGAATAATGAGCAGTTCTTC
CDR3: CASLRRNNEQFF

D: -
J: TRBJ1-1
size: -
V: TRBV10-3
DNA: TGTGCCATCAGTCCCGCCCAGGTTGGGGGGGGAGCTTTCTTT
CDR3: CAISPAQVGGGAFF

D: TRBD2
J: TRBJ2-2
size: -
V: TRBV2
DNA: TGTGCCAGCAGTGGACAGAGCGGGGGGGCCGGGGAGCTGTTTTTT
CDR3: CASSGQSGGAGELFF

D: -
J: TRBJ1-2
size: -
V: TRBV6-5
DNA: TGTGCCAGCAGCCCGACAGGAAACTATGGCTACACCTTC
CDR3: CASSPTGNYGYTF

D: -
J: TRBJ2-7
size: -
V: TRBV2
DNA: TGTGCCAAGGTGGGGAAAGACTACGAGCAGTACTTC
CDR3: CAKVGKDYEQYF

D: TRBD1
J: TRBJ1-5
size: few
V: TRBV7-9
DNA: TGTGCCAGCAGCTTAGAAGAGACAGGGCGCAGGAGGGTTCAGCCCCAGCATTTT
CDR3: CASSLEETGRRRVQPQHF

D: -
J: TRBJ1-4
size: few
V: TRBV28
DNA: TGTGCCAGCAGTACTGGTGGCGAAAAACTGTTTTTT
CDR3: CASSTGGEKLFF

D: TRBD1
J: TRBJ1-5
size: -
V: TRBV6-5
DNA: TGTGCCAGCAGGACGTCGACAGGGGGATATCAGCCCCAGCATTTT
CDR3: CASRTSTGGYQPQHF

D: TRBD2
J: TRBJ2-6
size: -
V: TRBV4-3
DNA: TGCGCCAGCAGCCAGGAGGGGACTAGCGGCTCTGGGGCCAACGTCCTGACTTTC
CDR3: CASSQEGTSGSGANVLTF

D: -
J: TRBJ1-1
size: -
V: TRBV9
DNA: TGTGCCAGCAGCCCCGACAGGCCTGAAGCTTTCTTT
CDR3: CASSPDRPEAFF

D: TRBD1
J: TRBJ2-7
size: -
V: TRBV5-1
DNA: TGCGCCAGCAGCTTGGTTGGGACAGGGGGTAGCGAGCAGTACTTC
CDR3: CASSLVGTGGSEQYF

D: TRBD1
J: TRBJ1-1
size: -
V: TRBV5-4
DNA: TGTGCCAGCAGGTACGAGGGGGCCACTGAAGCTTTCTTT
CDR3: CASRYEGATEAFF

D: -
J: TRBJ1-2
size: few
V: TRBV18
DNA: TGTGCCAGCTCACCCCGTATGGAGGGAGGTAACTATGGCTACACCTTC
CDR3: CASSPRMEGGNYGYTF

D: TRBD1
J: TRBJ2-7
size: -
V: TRBV18
DNA: TGTGCCAGCTCACCCTCCGGACAGGAGTTTGGGGTTTACGAGCAGTACTTC
CDR3: CASSPSGQEFGVYEQYF

D: -
J: TRBJ1-1
size: -
V: TRBV3-1/TRBV3-2
DNA: TGTGCCAGCAGCCCCTGGGCGGGCGACCTTGAAGCTTTCTTT
CDR3: CASSPWAGDLEAFF

D: -
J: TRBJ1-1
size: -
V: TRBV5-1
DNA: TGCGCCAGCAGATTGCTGGGGGGAGGGAACACTGAAGCTTTCTTT
CDR3: CASRLLGGGNTEAFF

D: -
J: TRBJ1-2
size: -
V: TRBV5-6
DNA: TGTGCCAGCAGGGCGGTTCGGAGCGGCTACACCTTC
CDR3: CASRAVRSGYTF

D: TRBD2
J: TRBJ2-2
size: -
V: TRBV18
DNA: TGTGCCAGCTTCCGGACTAGCGGGAACACCGGGGAGCTGTTTTTT
CDR3: CASFRTSGNTGELFF

D: TRBD2
J: TRBJ2-7
size: many
V: TRBV4-2
DNA: TGTGCCAGCAGCCAAGAGGTAGCGGGAGGAGGAAACGAGCAGTACTTC
CDR3: CASSQEVAGGGNEQYF

D: -
J: TRBJ2-2
size: -
V: TRBV7-3
DNA: TGTGCCAGCAGCCCCCTGGCCGCCACCGGGGAGCTGTTTTTT
CDR3: CASSPLAATGELFF